These 22 T cell receptor beta chains originate from one sample sequenced in a study of CD8 T cells in Susac syndrome. Random hexamers primed reverse transcription of about 0.5 to 1 ug RNA. Each CDR3 protein is one row after TCRdb ran MiXCR on the immunoSEQ multiplex PCR reads. The sample shows about 120,000 distinct CDR3 sequences, about 94% of them seen only once. Sequenced input: CD4+ T cells from PBMCs. The receptor source for this set is a human donor with multiple sclerosis.

The chain recombines TRBV15 with TRBJ1-1; no definite D call. Deletions cut 0 bases from V and 0 bases from J, with 11 bases between. The CDR3 spans 16 residues. CDR1 and CDR2 from the germline V gene are LNHNV and YYDKDF (reference sequence). This CDR3 is CATSRDFLGMNTEAFF. As DNA, the CDR3 is TGTGCCACCAGCAGAGATTTCCTGGGGATGAACACTGAAGCTTTCTTT.

V is TRBV20-1 and J is TRBJ2-5; D possibly matches TRBD1 or TRBD2 (5 bases each). Germline V gene data show CDR1 as DFQATT and CDR2 as SNEGSKA (reference sequence). This CDR3 contains 15 residues. Trimming removed 4 bases from V and 1 base from J, with 16 bases in between. CDR3 nucleotide sequence: TGCAGTGCTAAAAACGCAGGGACCTTCCAAGAGACCCAGTACTTC. Protein: CSAKNAGTFQETQYF.

This sequence joins TRBV29-1 and TRBJ2-1, with 9 bases matching TRBD1. Germline V gives CDR1 SQVTM, CDR2 ANQGSEA. The CDR3 totals 13 residues. V was pared by 5 bases and J by 5 bases, with 4 bases of the junction left unmatched. The CDR3 protein is CSVPGTGNNEQFF. The CDR3 coding sequence is TGCAGCGTTCCCGGGACAGGGAACAATGAGCAGTTCTTC.

The chain combines TRBV5-1 with TRBJ2-3; possibly TRBD2 for D (6 bases). The germline V gene has CDR1 SGHRS and CDR2 YFSETQ. The CDR3 contains 17 residues. Trimming shortened V by 0 bases and J by 2 bases, and 16 bases separated the two germline ends. CDR3 DNA sequence: TGCGCCAGCAGCTTGGCACTTACGGGAGAGATCACAGATACGCAGTATTTT. Translated, it gives CASSLALTGEITDTQYF.

V and J are TRBV7-2 and TRBJ1-4; no clear D. Trimming removed 6 bases at V and 8 bases at J, with 25 bases between. Germline V lookup: CDR1 SGHTA, CDR2 FQGNSA. CDR3 size: 17 residues. The CDR3 nucleotides read TGTGCCAGCAGGCGAACGCACAGCTTGGGGTATAGGGAAAAACTGTTTTTT. This translates into CASRRTHSLGYREKLFF.

The rearrangement links TRBV20-1 to TRBJ2-1; 9 nucleotides align to TRBD1. In germline, CDR1 is DFQATT, CDR2 SNEGSKA (reference sequence). V shed 8 bases, J shed 3 bases, and the junction held 8 bases outside the gene matches. The length of the CDR3 is 14 residues. CDR3 nucleotides: TGCAGTATTCTCGGGACAGGGCTCTACAATGAGCAGTTCTTC. Its translation: CSILGTGLYNEQFF.

This chain joins TRBV7-2 and TRBJ2-4; 8 nucleotides match TRBD2. J lost 0 bases, V lost 5 bases, and 12 bases had no gene match. CDR3 length: 18 amino acids. The V gene's germline CDR1 is SGHTA and CDR2 FQGNSA. CDR3 sequence: CASSPGSRSGVAKNIQYF. In DNA form, the CDR3 reads TGTGCCAGCAGCCCCGGGTCTCGTAGCGGGGTAGCCAAAAACATTCAGTACTTC.

V usage is TRBV29-1 and J usage is TRBJ1-2; no reliable D call. With 7 bases removed from V and 3 bases from J, the gap between germline ends came to 15 bases. This CDR3 is 13 amino acids long. Germline CDR1 and CDR2: SQVTM and ANQGSEA. The CDR3 here is CSAREGLDYGYTF. For the CDR3, the DNA is TGCAGCGCCCGGGAAGGTTTGGACTATGGCTACACCTTC.

The gene calls are TRBV6-5 and TRBJ1-6, with D unclear. Germline CDR1 reads MNHEY; CDR2 reads SVGAGI. The CDR3 is made up of 14 amino acids. The V gene lost 2 bases and the J gene lost 10 bases, with 12 bases spanning the gap. CDR3 sequence: CASSYSTEKSPLHF. The CDR3 DNA is TGTGCCAGCAGTTACAGTACGGAGAAGTCACCCCTCCACTTT.

The rearrangement joins TRBV29-1 to TRBJ2-6; TRBD1 matches 9 bases. The CDR3 is made up of 17 amino acids. CDR1 SQVTM and CDR2 ANQGSEA come from the germline V gene. With V trimmed by 8 bases and J by 3 bases, 14 bases remained unmatched. CDR3 residues: CSLRDRASLGGANVLTF. Written as DNA, the CDR3 is TGCAGCCTCCGGGACAGGGCTTCTCTGGGTGGGGCCAACGTCCTGACTTTC.

V is TRBV7-9 and J is TRBJ2-1, with 8 bases lining up with TRBD2. This CDR3 contains 16 residues. Germline-derived CDR1 and CDR2 are SEHNR and FQNEAQ (reference sequence). Trimming removed 3 bases from V and 0 bases from J; junction bases left unmatched: 4. As DNA, the CDR3 is TGTGCCAGCAGCTTCGCTAGCGGGCGCTCCTACAATGAGCAGTTCTTC. Its translation: CASSFASGRSYNEQFF.

J is TRBJ2-3 and V is TRBV5-1; 9 bases line up with TRBD1. Germline assignment: CDR1 SGHRS and CDR2 YFSETQ. The CDR3 covers 16 residues. The V segment lost 0 bases and the J segment 4 bases; nucleotides outside the gene matches: 6. This CDR3 is CASSLGGQGVSDTQYF. CDR3 nucleotides: TGCGCCAGCAGCTTGGGGGGACAGGGAGTATCAGATACGCAGTATTTT.

The chain recombines TRBV25-1 with TRBJ2-6, with D unresolved. Deletions cut 1 base from V and 0 bases from J, with 4 bases between. The CDR3 extends over 15 amino acids. From germline, CDR1 is MGHDK and CDR2 SYGVNS. The DNA of the CDR3 is TGTGCCAGCAGTGAATGGACCTCTGGGGCCAACGTCCTGACTTTC. It specifies CASSEWTSGANVLTF. Full variable domain (outside the CDR3, taken from reference TRBV25-1 and TRBJ2-6): EADIYQTPRYLVIGTGKKITLECSQTMGHDKMYWYQQDPGMELHLIHYSYGVNSTEKGDLSSESTVSRIRTEHFPLTLESARPSHTSQYLCASSEWTSGANVLTFGAGSRLTVL.

The chain joins TRBV29-1 to TRBJ1-1; maybe TRBD1 (5 bases). There are 15 residues in the CDR3. Germline V CDR1 and CDR2: SQVTM, ANQGSEA. Between the trimmed V and J ends, which lost 5 bases and 5 bases, there was a span of 21 bases. For the CDR3, the DNA is TGCAGCGTTCGTCCCGGATCCGGGGGTAGTACTGAAGCTTTCTTT. As protein: CSVRPGSGGSTEAFF.

This chain uses TRBV19 with TRBJ2-1, with D perhaps TRBD1 (5 bases). The V and J ends lost 11 bases and 4 bases respectively, with 12 bases between them. The CDR3 has 12 residues. The germline CDR1 and CDR2 sequences are LNHDA and SQIVND (reference sequence). DNA for the CDR3: TGTGCCGCAGGGAAACTATACAATGAGCAGTTCTTC. Translated, it gives CAAGKLYNEQFF.

The chain is built from TRBV2 and TRBJ1-1; no firm D call. V lost 10 bases, J lost 4 bases, and 19 bases lay in between. Per germline, CDR1 SNHLY and CDR2 FYNNEI. The CDR3 is 14 amino acids. CDR3 DNA: TGTGCCATAGGTGGTAAGGGTTGGGGCACTGAAGCTTTCTTT. This encodes CAIGGKGWGTEAFF.

This chain uses TRBV18 with TRBJ2-7; a weak D match, TRBD1 (6 bases). The germline V gene encodes CDR1 KGHSH and CDR2 LQKENI. The V end lost 2 bases, the J end lost 0 bases, and 20 bases lay between the germline ends. This CDR3 contains 18 residues. The CDR3 region has the DNA TGTGCCAGCTCACCAAAAGTTCTCTCAGGACAGCACTCCTACGAGCAGTACTTC. Translation gives CASSPKVLSGQHSYEQYF.

The V gene is TRBV6-5, the J gene TRBJ2-3; TRBD2 matches at 10 bases. The germline V gene encodes CDR1 MNHEY and CDR2 SVGAGI. The CDR3 runs to 15 residues. V gave up 0 bases and J gave up 5 bases; unmatched junction bases: 2. The chain's CDR3 is CASSYSRTSGDTQYF. DNA of the CDR3: TGTGCCAGCAGTTACTCCCGGACTAGCGGAGATACGCAGTATTTT.

This rearrangement joins TRBV20-1 to TRBJ2-1; TRBD1 aligns across 8 bases. The CDR3 has 13 amino acids. Germline loops: CDR1 DFQATT, CDR2 SNEGSKA (reference sequence). V was pared by 5 bases and J by 6 bases, with 6 bases of the junction left unmatched. The CDR3 DNA follows: TGCAGTGCTGGGGGACAGGTATCCAATGAGCAGTTCTTC. Translating it yields CSAGGQVSNEQFF.

The rearrangement links TRBV6-5 to TRBJ2-2, with TRBD1 matching over 7 bases. J gave up 8 bases and V 6 bases, and 9 bases lay outside the gene matches. This CDR3 spans 14 amino acids. Germline V gene sequence: CDR1 MNHEY, CDR2 SVGAGI. The CDR3 is CASRTRGRAGELFF. The DNA of the CDR3 is TGTGCCAGCAGGACGAGGGGGCGTGCGGGGGAGCTGTTTTTT.

This clonotype showed up just a few times. This sequence joins TRBV7-3 and TRBJ2-3; a weak D match, TRBD1 (6 bases). The germline CDR1 and CDR2 sequences are SGHTA and FQGTGA. The CDR3 sequence is 13 residues long. Trimming took 1 base from V and 4 from J, leaving 6 bases between them. The CDR3 region has the DNA TGTGCCAGCAGCTTAAGACAGGCAGATACGCAGTATTTT. The encoded protein is CASSLRQADTQYF.

This clonotype was recorded only once. The rearrangement joins TRBV4-3 to TRBJ1-2, with a possible D match to TRBD1 (5 bases). Germline CDR1 and CDR2: LGHNA and YSLEER. Trimming shortened V by 0 bases and J by 0 bases, and 11 bases separated the two germline ends. The CDR3 consists of 16 residues. CDR3: CASSQDRGSSNYGYTF. DNA of the CDR3: TGCGCCAGCAGCCAAGATAGGGGCTCTTCTAACTATGGCTACACCTTC.